This entry features one T cell receptor (beta chain) sequence. The sample originates from a study of blood T cell repertoires in COVID-19. The CDR3 has 15 amino acids. V lost 0 bases and J lost 4, with 11 bases in between. Per germline, CDR1 SGHDT and CDR2 YYEEEE. Profiling relied on immunoSEQ multiplex PCR, and the TCRdb table lists in-frame clones only, not all of them. The table shows 200,000 to 250,000 clones, with about four fifths occurring only once. Sequencing was performed on PBMCs or T cells enriched from blood (not recorded which). The chain combines TRBV5-6 with TRBJ1-3; maybe TRBD1 (5 bases). The TCR originated in a woman aged 60 to 75 who had recovered from COVID-19. The CDR3 region has the DNA TGTGCCAGCAGCTTGGGGGGCCCCAGGGGAAACACCATATATTTT. The encoded protein is CASSLGGPRGNTIYF.